This entry is about one T cell receptor beta chain. The target antigen is unknown. V lost 5 bases, J lost 8 bases, and 6 bases stayed unmatched. Germline lookup yields CDR1 SEHNR and CDR2 FQNEAQ (reference sequence). This CDR3 has 14 residues. The data belong to a study of T cell responses to AZD1222 COVID-19 vaccine. Regarding the study as a whole: The study found Spike-specific TCR breadth and depth rose after two AZD1222 doses. Close to half of spike-specific TCRs reportedly recognize unmutated variant regions. Donors skewed white British and female; clonal diversity was possibly underestimated. At study baseline, merely a handful of AZD1222 recipients were seropositive.

Measured with immunoSEQ multiplex PCR; TCRdb has only the in-frame clones, and not every one. The sample lists about 160,000 clones; 94% were seen once. Material: peripheral blood, obtained 28 days after the second AZD1222 dose. The chain carries TRBV7-9 and TRBJ1-4; 9 bases fit TRBD1. This TCR came from an adult who received the AZD1222 COVID-19 vaccine. The CDR3 DNA is TGTGCCAGCAGCGAGACAGGGGGTGACGAAAAACTGTTTTTT. This encodes CASSETGGDEKLFF.